A selection of T cell receptor beta chains follows, all from one sample in a study of lymphopenia after photon versus proton radiotherapy. TCRdb's copy holds only in-frame clones and misses some; the assay was immunoSEQ multiplex PCR. This sample has tens of thousands of clones; 92% occur once, and the top ten carry over 9%. The material sequenced was peripheral blood, taken from a patient treated with proton-based radiotherapy. All receptors come from a woman between 65 and 79 years old with pancreatic cancer. Some clones in this sample may be carry-over from other donors' samples. Each CDR3 is given with its conserved first and last residue. Fields, in order: clone size, V gene, D gene, J gene, CDR3 protein, CDR3 DNA. The D gene is left open where the match is weak. Not all rows give a size; the values are once, few, many and, for expanded clones, a class.

>.|TRBV19|TRBD2|TRBJ2-5
CASSKGLAGHQETQYF
TGTGCCAGTAGTAAGGGACTAGCGGGTCACCAAGAGACCCAGTACTTC
>.|TRBV7-2|.|TRBJ2-3
CASSLRADTDTQYF
TGTGCCAGCAGCTTACGGGCAGATACAGATACGCAGTATTTT
>once|TRBV10-3|.|TRBJ2-5
CAISEGSETQYF
TGTGCCATCAGTGAAGGGTCAGAGACCCAGTACTTC
>.|TRBV28|.|TRBJ1-3
CATSAGIVDTIYF
TGTGCCACCAGCGCCGGGATTGTAGACACCATATATTTT
>.|TRBV28|TRBD2|TRBJ2-4
CASSPGGGGKNIQYF
TGTGCCAGCAGCCCCGGGGGGGGTGGCAAAAACATTCAGTACTTC
>once|TRBV10-2|.|TRBJ2-7
CASMPGGSSYEQYF
TGCGCCAGCATGCCTGGCGGTAGCTCCTACGAGCAGTACTTC
>.|TRBV7-8|.|TRBJ2-5
CASSLLSRQETQYF
TGTGCCAGCAGCTTATTGAGCCGTCAAGAGACCCAGTACTTC
>.|TRBV27|TRBD2|TRBJ2-1
CASSPGGVSYNEQFF
TGTGCCAGCAGTCCGGGGGGAGTGAGTTACAATGAGCAGTTCTTC
>.|TRBV19|.|TRBJ1-5
CASSMGGRSNQPQHF
TGTGCCAGTAGTATGGGGGGCAGGAGCAATCAGCCCCAGCATTTT
>.|TRBV4-1|.|TRBJ1-5
CASSQDNGEYQPQHF
TGCGCCAGCAGCCAAGATAACGGAGAGTATCAGCCCCAGCATTTT
>.|TRBV6-1|.|TRBJ1-1
CASSAYRVNTEAFF
TGTGCCAGCAGTGCCTACAGGGTGAACACTGAAGCTTTCTTT
>.|TRBV28|TRBD1|TRBJ1-1
CASSFHPRDRGFGTEAFF
TGTGCCAGCAGTTTCCACCCTCGGGACAGGGGTTTCGGCACTGAAGCTTTCTTT
>.|TRBV19|TRBD2|TRBJ2-1
CASSFGWGLPNNEQFF
TGTGCCAGTAGTTTCGGTTGGGGACTACCTAACAATGAGCAGTTCTTC
>.|TRBV10-1|.|TRBJ2-1
CASSAGHSFYGEQFF
TGCGCCAGCAGTGCGGGGCACAGCTTCTACGGCGAGCAGTTCTTC
>.|TRBV6-4|TRBD1|TRBJ1-4
CASSHRGSANEKLFF
TGTGCCAGCAGCCACAGGGGTTCGGCTAATGAAAAACTGTTTTTT
>.|TRBV9|TRBD2|TRBJ2-3
CASSPGVAGGGDTQYF
TGTGCCAGCAGCCCAGGGGTAGCGGGAGGAGGAGATACGCAGTATTTT
>.|TRBV9|.|TRBJ2-3
CASSSGGPDTQYF
TGTGCCAGCAGCTCTGGGGGGCCAGATACGCAGTATTTT
>few|TRBV19|TRBD2|TRBJ2-3
CASTGTSGHTQYF
TGTGCCAGCACCGGGACTAGCGGGCATACGCAGTATTTT
>.|TRBV29-1|.|TRBJ2-5
CSVERGVRETQYF
TGCAGCGTTGAAAGAGGCGTCCGGGAAACCCAGTACTTC
>.|TRBV2|.|TRBJ2-7
CASSALRGYEQYF
TGTGCCAGCAGTGCCCTAAGGGGCTACGAGCAGTACTTC
>.|TRBV28|.|TRBJ2-7
CASSSVMTASNIYYEQYF
TGTGCCAGCAGTTCAGTAATGACAGCTTCGAACATCTACTACGAGCAGTACTTC
>once|TRBV12-5|.|TRBJ2-6
CASGNRGAGQSRANVLTF
TGTGCTAGTGGTAACAGAGGTGCAGGACAAAGTCGGGCCAACGTCCTGACTTTC
>.|TRBV6-5|.|TRBJ1-2
CASSYLRGGAHGYTF
TGTGCCAGCAGTTACCTTCGAGGGGGGGCTCATGGCTACACCTTC
>once|TRBV6-1|.|TRBJ1-1
CASSEPGMNTEAFF
TGTGCCAGCAGTGAGCCAGGCATGAACACTGAAGCTTTCTTT
>.|TRBV18|TRBD2|TRBJ2-2
CASSPTGLAGGVNTGELFF
TGTGCCAGCTCACCAACGGGACTAGCGGGAGGTGTTAACACCGGGGAGCTGTTTTTT
>once|TRBV7-2|.|TRBJ2-7
CASSPGGAGTYEQYF
TGTGCCAGCAGTCCAGGTGGAGCGGGTACCTACGAGCAGTACTTC
>.|TRBV6-6|TRBD2|TRBJ2-7
CASGSGSYEQYF
TGTGCCAGCGGTAGCGGGAGTTACGAGCAGTACTTC
>few|TRBV13|.|TRBJ2-7
CASSLGVAAPSYEQYF
TGTGCCAGCAGCTTAGGAGTAGCGGCCCCCTCCTACGAGCAGTACTTC
>.|TRBV19|.|TRBJ2-2
CASSIPGVGELFF
TGTGCCAGTAGTATTCCCGGAGTCGGGGAGCTGTTTTTT
>.|TRBV27|TRBD1|TRBJ2-2
CASRQDRVIGELFF
TGTGCCAGCAGACAGGACAGGGTGATCGGGGAGCTGTTTTTT
>.|TRBV19|.|TRBJ1-2
CASVGLMAGTGYGYTF
TGTGCCAGTGTTGGCCTAATGGCCGGGACGGGGTATGGCTACACCTTC
>few|TRBV6-5|.|TRBJ2-1
CASSHRAETYNEQFF
TGTGCCAGCAGTCATCGAGCGGAGACCTACAATGAGCAGTTCTTC
>.|TRBV6-4|.|TRBJ2-2
CASSPNTGELFF
TGTGCCAGCAGCCCGAACACCGGGGAGCTGTTTTTT
>.|TRBV28|TRBD2|TRBJ2-1
CASSLLGLGNEQFF
TGTGCCAGCAGTTTATTAGGACTAGGCAATGAGCAGTTCTTC
>.|TRBV10-1|.|TRBJ2-6
CASSEGALSGANVLTF
TGCGCCAGCAGTGAGGGGGCCCTCTCTGGGGCCAACGTCCTGACTTTC
>.|TRBV10-3|TRBD1|TRBJ2-7
CAIKPGQSSYEQYF
TGTGCCATAAAACCGGGACAGAGCTCCTACGAGCAGTACTTC
>.|TRBV7-9|.|TRBJ2-3
CASSLVSSGTDTQYF
TGTGCCAGCAGCCTCGTTTCTAGCGGCACAGATACGCAGTATTTT
>.|TRBV4-3|TRBD2|TRBJ2-1
CASSQDLTSGYNEQFF
TGCGCCAGCAGCCAAGATCTGACTAGCGGGTACAATGAGCAGTTCTTC
>.|TRBV7-9|.|TRBJ1-4
CASSSSTVEKLFF
TGTGCCAGCAGCTCCTCGACTGTCGAAAAACTGTTTTTT